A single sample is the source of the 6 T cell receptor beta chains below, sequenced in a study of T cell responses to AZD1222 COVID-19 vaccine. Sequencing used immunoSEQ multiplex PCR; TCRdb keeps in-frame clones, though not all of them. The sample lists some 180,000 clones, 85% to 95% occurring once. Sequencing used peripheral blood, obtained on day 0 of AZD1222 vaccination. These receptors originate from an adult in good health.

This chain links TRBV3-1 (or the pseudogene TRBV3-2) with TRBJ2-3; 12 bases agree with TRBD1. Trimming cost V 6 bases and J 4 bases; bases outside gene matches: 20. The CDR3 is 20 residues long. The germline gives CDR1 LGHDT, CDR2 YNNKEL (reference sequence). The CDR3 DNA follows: TGTGCCAGCAGTGCTCGGGTGGGGACAGGGGGCTTTAGTTCATCAGATACGCAGTATTTT. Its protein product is CASSARVGTGGFSSSDTQYF.

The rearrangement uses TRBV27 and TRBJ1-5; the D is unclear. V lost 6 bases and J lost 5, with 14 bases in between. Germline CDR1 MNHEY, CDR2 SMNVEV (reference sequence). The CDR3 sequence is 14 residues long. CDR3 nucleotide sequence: TGTGCCAGCAGAACTACGGGCCTTTATCAGCCCCAGCATTTT. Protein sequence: CASRTTGLYQPQHF.

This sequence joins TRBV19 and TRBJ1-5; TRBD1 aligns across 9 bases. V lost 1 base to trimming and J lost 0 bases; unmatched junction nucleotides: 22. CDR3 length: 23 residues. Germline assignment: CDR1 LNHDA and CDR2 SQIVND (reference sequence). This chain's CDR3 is CASSIGVWGQGGTGPYSNQPQHF. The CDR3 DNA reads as TGTGCCAGTAGTATAGGAGTCTGGGGACAGGGAGGGACCGGCCCTTATAGCAATCAGCCCCAGCATTTT. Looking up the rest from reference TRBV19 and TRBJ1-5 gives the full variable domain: DGGITQSPKYLFRKEGQNVTLSCEQNLNHDAMYWYRQDPGQGLRLIYYSQIVNDFQKGDIAEGYSVSREKKESFPLTVTSAQKNPTAFYLCASSIGVWGQGGTGPYSNQPQHFGDGTRLSIL.

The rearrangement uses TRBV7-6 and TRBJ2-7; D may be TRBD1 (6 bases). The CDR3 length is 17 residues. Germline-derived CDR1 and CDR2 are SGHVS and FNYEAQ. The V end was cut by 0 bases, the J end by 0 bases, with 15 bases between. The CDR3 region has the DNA TGTGCCAGCAGCTTAGCGGGTGGGGGCCCCCTCTCCTACGAGCAGTACTTC. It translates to CASSLAGGGPLSYEQYF.

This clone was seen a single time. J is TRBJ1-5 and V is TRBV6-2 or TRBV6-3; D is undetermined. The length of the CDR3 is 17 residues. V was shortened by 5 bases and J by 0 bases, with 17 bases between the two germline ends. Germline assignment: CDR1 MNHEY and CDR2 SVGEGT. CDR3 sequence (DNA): TGTGCCAGCAGTCCGTCAGGACGGATGTATAGCAATCAGCCCCAGCATTTT. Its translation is CASSPSGRMYSNQPQHF.

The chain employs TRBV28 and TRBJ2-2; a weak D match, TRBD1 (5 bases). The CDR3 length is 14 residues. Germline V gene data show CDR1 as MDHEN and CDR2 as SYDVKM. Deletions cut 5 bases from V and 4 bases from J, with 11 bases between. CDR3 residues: CASSPWGFTGELFF. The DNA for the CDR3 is TGTGCCAGCAGTCCATGGGGCTTCACCGGGGAGCTGTTTTTT.